This T cell receptor (beta chain) was obtained from a study of regulatory T cells in long-lasting Graves disease. Study observations and caveats: With 2,500 to 3,500 shared public clonotypes, persistent patients exceeded new patients, who shared about a thousand.

According to the study, TCR beta libraries were built with iRepertoire HTBI primers and CDR3-region Arm-PCR. TCRdb processed the multiplex PCR reads anew with MiXCR; each CDR3 protein has one entry. The data hold 440,000 or so distinct CDR3 sequences, with roughly 15% observed a single time. Noted time point: newly diagnosed GD, antithyroid drugs for less than 3 months. With RNA extracted from PBMCs as input, the TCR library was made. As concerns this clonotype: What it binds is unknown.

Trimming took 2 bases from V and 7 from J; bases not matched to a gene: 4. CDR3 size: 14 residues. Germline V gene sequence: CDR1 KGHSH, CDR2 LQKENI. These data are also associated with another study on T cells in Graves' hyperthyroidism and ophthalmopathy. That source notes: The TCR CDR3 first-round RT-PCR relied on the HTBI primer set.

The genes are TRBV18 and TRBJ2-2; TRBD1 aligns across 7 bases. This specimen consisted of peripheral blood mononuclear cells (PBMCs), obtained at new diagnosis, from a patient treated with antithyroid drugs. The TCR sequence derives from a woman under 40 with Graves disease. CDR3 DNA: TGTGCCAGCTCACCAGAGGGGGCCGACGGGGAGCTGTTTTTT. This gives the protein CASSPEGADGELFF.